The 29 T cell receptor beta chains reported below all come from one sample, sequenced in a study of T-cell reconstitution after alpha-beta-depleted transplantation in children. Unique molecular identifiers were used in preparing the TCRbeta library. A single record per CDR3 protein comes from TCRdb applying MiXCR to the PCR reads. The sample holds around 370,000 distinct CDR3 sequences, around a tenth seen once. Here the sequenced sample was PBMCs from the stem cell graft donor, taken from the stem cell graft. Every receptor here comes from a human donor who donated a stem cell graft to a child with acute lymphoblastic leukemia.

This clonotype has a count of ten or more. This chain links TRBV9 with TRBJ2-3; 12 nucleotides match TRBD2. Trimming at V came to 6 bases and at J to 1 base, leaving 3 bases not matched to a gene. Germline V gene lookup returns CDR1 SGDLS and CDR2 YYNGEE. The CDR3 consists of 15 residues. As DNA, the CDR3 is TGTGCCAGCAATCCTAGCGGGGGGGGCACAGATACGCAGTATTTT. It is translated as CASNPSGGGTDTQYF. Together with reference TRBV9 and TRBJ2-3, the CDR3 gives the full variable domain: DSGVTQTPKHLITATGQRVTLRCSPRSGDLSVYWYQQSLDQGLQFLIQYYNGEERAKGNILERFSAQQFPDLHSELNLSSLELGDSALYFCASNPSGGGTDTQYFGPGTRLTVL.

This clonotype was seen only a few times. Relative to the germline gene, one junction end is altered; a read error may explain this. The chain combines TRBV7-7 with TRBJ2-4; either TRBD1 or TRBD2 may fit D (5 bases each). This CDR3 spans 15 amino acids. CDR1 SSHAT and CDR2 FNYEAQ come from the germline V gene (reference sequence). The CDR3 is CASSPGRLAKNIQYF. The CDR3 DNA follows: TGTGCTAGCAGCCCAGGGAGATTAGCCAAAAACATTCAGTACTTC.

This clonotype occurred many times. The chain joins TRBV7-2 to TRBJ2-1, with 9 bases fitting TRBD1. The CDR3 has 15 residues. The ends lost 5 bases at V and 3 bases at J; junction bases unmatched: 5. Germline assignment: CDR1 SGHTA and CDR2 FQGNSA. CDR3 loop: CASSTTGGVYNEQFF. In DNA, the CDR3 is TGTGCCAGCAGCACCACAGGGGGCGTCTACAATGAGCAGTTCTTC.

This clonotype has only a few counts. The V call is TRBV4-1, the J call TRBJ2-5; weak D call: TRBD2 (5 bases). This CDR3 spans 14 amino acids. The germline gives CDR1 MGHRA, CDR2 YSYEKL. Trimming removed 4 bases at V and 5 bases at J, with 14 bases between. The CDR3 loop is CASSRGPPGETQYF. CDR3 in DNA: TGCGCCAGCAGCCGAGGGCCCCCCGGGGAGACCCAGTACTTC.

This clonotype was picked up many times. J is TRBJ2-7 and V is TRBV7-2; a possible D gene is TRBD1 (5 bases). V dropped 4 bases and J dropped 0 bases, with 13 bases sitting between them. Germline V gives CDR1 SGHTA, CDR2 FQGNSA. The CDR3 is made up of 15 amino acids. The CDR3 DNA is TGTGCCAGCAGCTCCGAGGACACGTCCTCCTACGAGCAGTACTTC. Translation: CASSSEDTSSYEQYF.

This clonotype was seen more than once but under ten times. The V gene is TRBV7-2, the J gene TRBJ2-1; the match to TRBD1 covers 9 bases. The V gene's germline CDR1 is SGHTA and CDR2 FQGNSA. The CDR3 runs 15 residues. After removal of 3 bases from V and 10 bases from J, the junction contained 10 bases not matched to a gene. CDR3 sequence reads: CASSFGDRAFGEQFF. CDR3 in DNA: TGTGCCAGCAGCTTTGGGGACAGGGCCTTCGGGGAGCAGTTCTTC. Filled out from reference TRBV7-2 and TRBJ2-1, the complete variable domain reads GAGVSQSPSNKVTEKGKDVELRCDPISGHTALYWYRQSLGQGLEFLIYFQGNSAPDKSGLPSDRFSAERTGGSVSTLTIQRTQQEDSAVYLCASSFGDRAFGEQFFGPGTRLTVL.

This clonotype was observed a few times. The chain carries TRBV5-1 and TRBJ1-1; D is unclear. The germline gives CDR1 SGHRS, CDR2 YFSETQ. The V end was cut by 2 bases, the J end by 1 base, with 9 bases between. The CDR3 runs 14 residues. DNA for the CDR3: TGCGCCAGCAGCTTCCCCGATCAGAACACTGAAGCTTTCTTT. It encodes CASSFPDQNTEAFF.

In nucleotides, the CDR3 is TGTGCCAGCAGCCCCCGGGCAGGGGGTAGTGACTATGGCTACACCTTC. Encoded protein: CASSPRAGGSDYGYTF. The V call is TRBV7-2, the J call TRBJ1-2; 7 bases line up with TRBD1. Losses at the gene ends were 5 bases for V and 3 bases for J; bases not matched to a gene: 12. The CDR3 has 16 amino acids. Germline V gene sequence: CDR1 SGHTA, CDR2 FQGNSA. The whole variable domain, remainder taken from reference TRBV7-2 and TRBJ1-2, is GAGVSQSPSNKVTEKGKDVELRCDPISGHTALYWYRQSLGQGLEFLIYFQGNSAPDKSGLPSDRFSAERTGGSVSTLTIQRTQQEDSAVYLCASSPRAGGSDYGYTFGSGTRLTVV.

This clonotype appeared a few times. The rearrangement uses TRBV7-2 and TRBJ2-5; tentatively, D is TRBD2 (6 bases). Looked up from germline, CDR1 is SGHTA and CDR2 is FQGNSA. The CDR3 contains 13 residues. The V end lost 5 bases, the J end lost 2 bases, and 9 bases lay between the germline ends. The CDR3 loop reads CASSAGIQETQYF. The CDR3 nucleotides read TGTGCCAGCAGCGCGGGGATTCAAGAGACCCAGTACTTC. Based on the CDR3 plus reference TRBV7-2 and TRBJ2-5, the full variable domain is GAGVSQSPSNKVTEKGKDVELRCDPISGHTALYWYRQSLGQGLEFLIYFQGNSAPDKSGLPSDRFSAERTGGSVSTLTIQRTQQEDSAVYLCASSAGIQETQYFGPGTRLLVL.

This clonotype has a handful of counts. The chain is built from TRBV7-2 and TRBJ2-2; D may correspond to TRBD1 or TRBD2 (5 bases each). CDR3 length: 16 amino acids. Trimming pared 5 bases from V and 5 bases from J, leaving 18 bases between. The germline gives CDR1 SGHTA, CDR2 FQGNSA. Written as DNA, the CDR3 is TGTGCCAGCAGCCTCGGTCCCGTCGAGGGGACCGGGGAGCTGTTTTTT. Residues: CASSLGPVEGTGELFF. Full variable domain (missing parts from reference TRBV7-2 and TRBJ2-2): GAGVSQSPSNKVTEKGKDVELRCDPISGHTALYWYRQSLGQGLEFLIYFQGNSAPDKSGLPSDRFSAERTGGSVSTLTIQRTQQEDSAVYLCASSLGPVEGTGELFFGEGSRLTVL.

A few counts support this clonotype. The chain carries TRBV11-1 and TRBJ1-1; D remains unclear. CDR1 SGHAT and CDR2 FQDESV come from the germline V gene (reference sequence). V shed 2 bases and J shed 1 base, with 20 bases lying between them. This CDR3 has 18 amino acids. In DNA form, the CDR3 reads TGTGCCAGCAGCTTATCTACGGGCGGCAAGGGAAGGAACACTGAAGCTTTCTTT. This gives the protein CASSLSTGGKGRNTEAFF.

The chain employs TRBV27 and TRBJ2-5; D is unresolved. V was shortened by 8 bases and J by 3 bases, with 10 bases between the two germline ends. This CDR3 has 12 amino acids. Germline CDR1 MNHEY, CDR2 SMNVEV (reference sequence). The DNA of the CDR3 is TGTGCCAGCGGGGAACAAAAAGAGACCCAGTACTTC. Encoded protein: CASGEQKETQYF.

This clonotype was detected a few times. V gene TRBV3-1 combines with J gene TRBJ2-7, with no clear D. Trimming left V 1 base short and J 7 bases short, with 14 bases between. CDR1 and CDR2 from the germline V gene are LGHDT and YNNKEL (reference sequence). The CDR3 is made up of 14 amino acids. CDR3 region: CASSQGRASREQYF. The DNA for the CDR3 is TGTGCCAGCAGCCAAGGTCGCGCATCAAGGGAGCAGTACTTC.

V usage is TRBV20-1 and J usage is TRBJ2-5, with unresolved D. Germline CDR1 is DFQATT and CDR2 is SNEGSKA (reference sequence). The CDR3 runs to 13 residues. V lost 1 base and J lost 2, with 8 bases in between. CDR3 region: CSARGLLQETQYF. The CDR3 DNA is TGCAGTGCTAGAGGGCTGCTACAAGAGACCCAGTACTTC.

The chain combines TRBV7-8 with TRBJ2-1, with D possibly TRBD1 on 6 matching bases. With 2 bases removed from V and 2 bases from J, the gap between germline ends came to 10 bases. The CDR3 is 15 residues long. Germline-derived CDR1 and CDR2 are SGHVS and FQNEAQ. The CDR3 DNA reads as TGTGCCAGCAGCTTATTTCGGACAGCCTACAATGAGCAGTTCTTC. Its translation: CASSLFRTAYNEQFF.

This sequence joins TRBV4-3 and TRBJ2-7; 8 bases are shared with TRBD2. The CDR3 is 15 residues long. Germline assignment: CDR1 LGHNA and CDR2 YSLEER. The junction had 6 bases not matched to a gene; V was cut back by 3 bases and J by 2 bases. The CDR3 here is CASSQVTSEAYEQYF. The CDR3 nucleotides are TGCGCCAGCAGCCAGGTGACTAGCGAGGCCTACGAGCAGTACTTC.

The V and J genes are TRBV20-1 and TRBJ2-7; possible D gene TRBD1, 6 bases. Germline-derived CDR1 and CDR2 are DFQATT and SNEGSKA (reference sequence). The CDR3 contains 13 residues. V lost 2 bases and J lost 0, with 8 bases in between. The CDR3, as DNA: TGCAGTGCTAGACAGGGGACCTCCTACGAGCAGTACTTC. Protein: CSARQGTSYEQYF.

This clonotype has just a few counts. V gene TRBV2 combines with J gene TRBJ2-1; 10 nucleotides align to TRBD2. The CDR3 has 16 amino acids. The ends lost 4 bases at V and 2 bases at J; junction bases unmatched: 5. Looked up from germline, CDR1 is SNHLY and CDR2 is FYNNEI. The CDR3 DNA follows: TGTGCCAGCAGTGTAGCGGGAGGAGGGACCTACAATGAGCAGTTCTTC. It specifies CASSVAGGGTYNEQFF.

The chain uses TRBV9 and TRBJ2-5; the match to TRBD1 covers 10 bases. Germline V gene data show CDR1 as SGDLS and CDR2 as YYNGEE. The CDR3 consists of 15 residues. With 0 bases clipped from V and 2 bases from J, the junction kept 1 base outside the gene matches. The CDR3 spells CASSVGTGGQETQYF. The CDR3 bases are TGTGCCAGCAGCGTAGGGACAGGGGGACAAGAGACCCAGTACTTC.

The chain has TRBV27 and TRBJ2-5; D not certain. CDR1 is MNHEY, CDR2 SMNVEV, per germline (reference sequence). This CDR3 is built from 16 residues. The V end was cut by 5 bases, the J end by 1 base, with 17 bases between. The CDR3 DNA reads TGTGCCAGCAGTCCGATAAAACACCGGACCCAAGAGACCCAGTACTTC. This encodes CASSPIKHRTQETQYF.

The chain carries TRBV6-1 and TRBJ2-5; 15 nucleotides match TRBD2. This CDR3 region has 16 residues. The trim removed 7 bases at V and 6 bases at J, leaving 9 bases unmatched. The V gene's germline CDR1 is MNHNS and CDR2 SASEGT. CDR3 DNA sequence: TGTGCCAGCACCATAACCGGGACTAGCGGGAGGAAGACCCAGTACTTC. Amino acids: CASTITGTSGRKTQYF.

CDR3 amino acids: CACGVAGAYEQYF. CDR3 nucleotide sequence: TGTGCCTGCGGGGTAGCGGGAGCCTACGAGCAGTACTTC. The chain uses TRBV30 and TRBJ2-7; 9 nucleotides match TRBD2. CDR1 and CDR2 (germline): GTSNPN, SVGIG (reference sequence). J gave up 2 bases and V 6 bases, and 5 bases lay outside the gene matches. The CDR3 is 13 amino acids.

This clonotype was counted a few times. The rearrangement links TRBV7-9 to TRBJ2-3, with a possible D match to TRBD2 (5 bases). V gave up 2 bases and J gave up 6 bases, with 21 bases separating them. The length of the CDR3 is 17 residues. Germline V gene data show CDR1 as SEHNR and CDR2 as FQNEAQ (reference sequence). CDR3 in DNA: TGTGCCAGCAGCTTATGGGAGCACCGGTGGTTCGTTGATACGCAGTATTTT. As protein: CASSLWEHRWFVDTQYF.

In this sample, this clonotype turned up a few times. The rearrangement links TRBV29-1 to TRBJ2-3; TRBD1 matches at 12 bases. Germline values: CDR1 SQVTM, CDR2 ANQGSEA. The CDR3 covers 14 residues. V lost 4 bases to trimming and J lost 5 bases; unmatched junction nucleotides: 4. CDR3 nucleotides: TGCAGCGTTGGGGGACAGGGGGCTATAGATACGCAGTATTTT. Amino acids: CSVGGQGAIDTQYF.

The chain links TRBV15 to TRBJ1-2, with 8 bases that match TRBD1. The CDR3 runs 17 residues. Per the germline V gene, CDR1 is LNHNV and CDR2 is YYDKDF (reference sequence). V was clipped by 5 bases and J by 0 bases; unmatched bases: 11. The CDR3 nucleotides read TGTGCCACCAGCTTACCCCCGGGACAGGCCCCTAACTATGGCTACACCTTC. Translating gives CATSLPPGQAPNYGYTF.

This clonotype was detected many times. The J gene is TRBJ2-1, the V gene TRBV10-3, with D perhaps TRBD1 or TRBD2 (5 bases each). V dropped 0 bases and J dropped 3 bases, with 9 bases sitting between them. Germline assignment: CDR1 ENHRY and CDR2 SYGVKD. There are 15 residues in the CDR3. CDR3 sequence reads: CAISESGEYYNEQFF. Here the CDR3 DNA reads TGTGCCATCAGTGAGTCGGGGGAGTACTACAATGAGCAGTTCTTC.

Many counts were recorded for this clonotype. The chain employs TRBV28 and TRBJ2-3; 10 bases match TRBD2. CDR1 and CDR2 from the germline V gene are MDHEN and SYDVKM. V was clipped by 7 bases and J by 0 bases; unmatched bases: 7. The CDR3 has 16 residues. CDR3 nucleotides: TGTGCCAGCACAACGATAGCGGGAGGTAGCACAGATACGCAGTATTTT. Amino acid sequence: CASTTIAGGSTDTQYF.

There are a few counts of this clonotype. The chain couples TRBV5-1 to TRBJ2-5; TRBD2 matches at 7 bases. The V segment lost 1 base and the J segment 3 bases; nucleotides outside the gene matches: 21. There are 20 residues in the CDR3. Germline CDR1 is SGHRS and CDR2 is YFSETQ. The DNA of the CDR3 is TGCGCCAGCAGCTTGAGGAAGGGGACCGATGGAGCGGGGCCTGAAGAGACCCAGTACTTC. Translating gives CASSLRKGTDGAGPEETQYF.

The V and J genes are TRBV10-2 and TRBJ1-1, with D perhaps TRBD1 (5 bases). V gave up 3 bases and J gave up 0 bases, with 14 bases separating them. Germline V lookup: CDR1 WSHSY, CDR2 SAAADI. The CDR3 sequence is 16 residues long. The CDR3 region is CASSDIREGLNTEAFF. The CDR3 nucleotides are TGCGCCAGCAGTGATATAAGGGAGGGGTTGAACACTGAAGCTTTCTTT.